Described below is a single T cell receptor beta chain sequence and its context. What it recognizes is unknown. cDNA synthesis used the whole RNA isolate, giving expressed TCRB sequences. Samples of naive, central memory and regulatory T cells yielded a mean of about 3.6 million reads. Using immunoSEQ multiplex PCR, the repertoire was profiled, and TCRdb retains in-frame clones only, with some absent. The table includes hundreds of thousands of clones, roughly 16% detected once. It was via CD45RO/CCR7/CD25/CD127/CD95/CD27 that CD4+ naive, central memory, regulatory and stem cell-like memory cells were sorted. The CDR3 length is 12 residues. The ends were cut back, 2 bases at V and 1 base at J, with 3 bases in the middle. Germline V CDR1 and CDR2: MDHEN, SYDVKM. This entry belongs to a study of beta chain features in type 1 diabetes. Overall study findings and caveats: Shortening that was moderate but significant affected the TCRB CDR3s of Type 1 diabetes patients in all four CD4+ subsets. A potential influence of HLA type upon TCRB rearrangement remained unresolved herein.

The source material was naive CD4+ T cells from blood. This TCR came from a young man in good health. This chain uses TRBV28 with TRBJ2-7; no firm D call. The CDR3 reads CASSLASYEQYF. The CDR3 DNA follows: TGTGCCAGCAGTTTAGCATCCTACGAGCAGTACTTC.